The entry below describes one TCR beta chain. Its antigen is as yet unknown. Clones were read by immunoSEQ multiplex PCR, and TCRdb kept only the in-frame ones, dropping some. The sample shows under 3,000 clones, around two fifths of them seen only once. This specimen belongs to a study of T cells in localized non-small cell lung cancer. Study findings and constraints: Clonality peaked in uninvolved adjacent lung rather than tumor. When the top 100 tumor clones were examined, a median roughly 62 of them also appeared in the adjacent lung, which was paired and uninvolved.

Trimming cost V 4 bases and J 7 bases; bases outside gene matches: 8. The CDR3 contains 15 residues. Germline CDR1 and CDR2: KGHSH and LQKENI. The sequenced sample was lung tumor tissue, obtained before any cancer treatment. The V and J genes are TRBV18 and TRBJ1-4, with TRBD1 matching 8 bases. This TCR was recovered from a male donor at least 60 years old with stage I squamous cell lung carcinoma. The CDR3 sequence is CASSLFRDRSEKLFF. The CDR3 coding sequence is TGTGCCAGCTCACTTTTCCGGGACAGGAGTGAAAAACTGTTTTTT.